A single sample gave rise to the 23 T cell receptor beta chains below, sequenced in a study of vaccination and CD4 T cells after COVID-19. The assay that was used to sequence DNA from cultured CD4+ T cells was the Oncomine TCR Beta short-read assay. Using its own MiXCR run on the PCR reads, TCRdb lists one record per CDR3 protein. This table has 10,000 to 13,000 distinct CDR3 sequences, 64% appearing once. Treatment noted: roughly ten-day PBMC culture with coronavirus spike peptide pools or control peptides (ViraFEST assay). These TCRs are of unknown antigen specificity. The specimen was CD4+ T cells from blood, cultured in vitro. Receptors were obtained from a human donor who had recovered from COVID-19.

The genes are TRBV11-2 and TRBJ1-2, with 10 bases lining up with TRBD1. V gave up 5 bases and J gave up 8 bases; unmatched junction bases: 11. Germline lookup yields CDR1 SGHAT and CDR2 FQNNGV. The CDR3 length is 15 residues. The CDR3 sequence: CASSPTRQGASGYTF. Here the CDR3 DNA reads TGTGCCAGCAGCCCAACAAGACAGGGGGCCAGCGGCTACACCTTC.

This sequence joins TRBV25-1 and TRBJ2-7; D gene ambiguous. Germline V gene data show CDR1 as MGHDK and CDR2 as SYGVNS. V gave up 2 bases and J gave up 3 bases, with 11 bases separating them. This CDR3 has 14 amino acids. This CDR3 is CASSEGGVIYEQYF. CDR3 sequence (DNA): TGTGCCAGCAGTGAAGGCGGCGTAATCTACGAGCAGTACTTC.

This clonotype came up a few times. This sequence joins TRBV7-2 and TRBJ2-5; 10 positions agree with TRBD1. This CDR3 is 15 amino acids long. V dropped 5 bases and J dropped 5; count of bases not matched to a gene: 8. Germline V gene lookup returns CDR1 SGHTA and CDR2 FQGNSA. The CDR3 loop is CASSVTGTGVETQYF. In DNA form, the CDR3 reads TGTGCCAGCAGCGTAACCGGGACAGGGGTCGAGACCCAGTACTTC. The full variable domain, rest sourced from reference TRBV7-2 and TRBJ2-5, is GAGVSQSPSNKVTEKGKDVELRCDPISGHTALYWYRQSLGQGLEFLIYFQGNSAPDKSGLPSDRFSAERTGGSVSTLTIQRTQQEDSAVYLCASSVTGTGVETQYFGPGTRLLVL.

The chain combines TRBV20-1 with TRBJ1-6; D is unresolved. CDR1 is DFQATT and CDR2 is SNEGSKA in the germline V gene (reference sequence). Trimming pared 2 bases from V and 13 bases from J, leaving 12 bases between. There are 12 residues in the CDR3. CDR3 coding DNA: TGCAGTGCTAGAACGGACCCGGGGCCCCTCCACTTT. This sequence encodes CSARTDPGPLHF.

The CDR3 loop is CSAARGYTEAFF. CDR3 nucleotides: TGCAGTGCCGCACGGGGGTACACTGAAGCTTTCTTT. This chain joins TRBV20-1 and TRBJ1-1; D may be TRBD1 (5 bases). This CDR3 comprises 12 residues. The V end was cut by 6 bases, the J end by 3 bases, with 11 bases between. Per the germline V gene, CDR1 is DFQATT and CDR2 is SNEGSKA (reference sequence).

The J gene is TRBJ1-5, the V gene TRBV12-3 or TRBV12-4; 10 nucleotides agree with TRBD1. With V trimmed by 6 bases and J by 7 bases, 9 bases remained unmatched. The CDR3 spans 15 residues. The CDR3 nucleotides read TGTGCCAGCAGCCCTACCGACAGGGGGCCACAGCCCCAGCATTTT. Translated, it gives CASSPTDRGPQPQHF.

The CDR3 DNA follows: TGTGCCAGCAGCTTAAACAGCCCAGATACGCAGTATTTT. This gives the protein CASSLNSPDTQYF. The chain uses TRBV7-9 and TRBJ2-3; D gene unclear. The CDR3 is made up of 13 amino acids. V was clipped by 2 bases and J by 4 bases, with 7 bases between them. CDR1 and CDR2 (germline): SEHNR, FQNEAQ (reference sequence).

V and J are TRBV6-5 and TRBJ1-2; perhaps TRBD1 as D (5 bases). Trimming took 4 bases from V and 3 from J, leaving 15 bases between them. The CDR3 extends over 15 amino acids. Looked up from germline, CDR1 is MNHEY and CDR2 is SVGAGI. The CDR3 region has the DNA TGTGCCAGCAGTTCCGGGACGGACGGCGACTATGGCTACACCTTC. It is translated as CASSSGTDGDYGYTF.

This chain joins TRBV6-1 and TRBJ1-6; a possible D gene is TRBD1 (5 bases). The germline V gene has CDR1 MNHNS and CDR2 SASEGT. The V end was cut by 6 bases, the J end by 15 bases, with 21 bases between. The CDR3 length is 14 residues. The CDR3 loop reads CASSLGRSAPLLHF. The CDR3 DNA reads as TGTGCCAGCAGCCTGGGACGGAGTGCCCCACTCCTCCACTTT.

The chain couples TRBV7-2 to TRBJ1-2; 8 bases are a match to TRBD1. CDR3 length: 14 amino acids. The germline V gene has CDR1 SGHTA and CDR2 FQGNSA. The V gene end was trimmed by 5 bases and the J gene end by 7 bases; junction bases not matched to a gene: 9. CDR3 sequence (DNA): TGTGCCAGCAGCCTGTCGTTACAGGGGGGTGGCTACACCTTC. Translated: CASSLSLQGGGYTF.

V usage is TRBV2 and J usage is TRBJ2-2; D unclear. CDR1 is SNHLY and CDR2 is FYNNEI in the germline V gene. Trimming took off 2 bases at V and 5 bases at J, with 6 bases between the two ends. The CDR3 extends over 13 amino acids. The CDR3 loop is CASSEWVTGELFF. In DNA, the CDR3 is TGTGCCAGCAGTGAATGGGTGACCGGGGAGCTGTTTTTT.

This clonotype was counted only a few times. V is TRBV20-1 and J is TRBJ2-3, with D perhaps matching TRBD2 (7 bases). V dropped 6 bases and J dropped 1 base, with 20 bases sitting between them. This CDR3 is 16 amino acids long. CDR1 and CDR2 (germline): DFQATT, SNEGSKA (reference sequence). The CDR3 here is CSAQARGGFRTDTQYF. The CDR3 nucleotides read TGCAGTGCCCAAGCTAGGGGGGGGTTCCGCACAGATACGCAGTATTTT.

The chain recombines TRBV20-1 with TRBJ2-5; TRBD1 is a possible D gene (6 bases). V was trimmed by 6 bases and J by 1 base, leaving 18 bases between them. Germline V gene sequence: CDR1 DFQATT, CDR2 SNEGSKA (reference sequence). The CDR3 runs to 15 residues. CDR3 residues: CSASQGWTVQETQYF. The CDR3 nucleotides read TGCAGTGCCAGCCAAGGATGGACAGTCCAAGAGACCCAGTACTTC.

The chain is built from TRBV7-2 and TRBJ2-5; the match to TRBD1 covers 8 bases. With 5 bases clipped from V and 2 bases from J, the junction kept 4 bases outside the gene matches. The germline gives CDR1 SGHTA, CDR2 FQGNSA. The CDR3 has 14 residues. The CDR3, as DNA: TGTGCCAGCAGCCCTGACAGGGGACAAGAGACCCAGTACTTC. This translates into CASSPDRGQETQYF.

About this clonotype itself: A junction boundary mismatches the germline segment, possibly from a read error. This chain joins TRBV6-1 and TRBJ1-5; no clear D. Germline V gene lookup returns CDR1 MNHNS and CDR2 SASEGT. The CDR3 has 14 amino acids. The CDR3 region is CASSEAGRAQPQHF. CDR3 bases: TGTGCCAGCAGCGAAGCGGGGAGGGCTCAGCCCCAGCATTTT.

This clonotype was observed a single time. The CDR3 sequence: CSPTGPGNTIYF. Written as DNA, the CDR3 is TGCAGCCCAACAGGTCCTGGAAACACCATATATTTT. This chain joins TRBV20-1 and TRBJ1-3; weak D call: TRBD1 (5 bases). The germline CDR1 and CDR2 sequences are DFQATT and SNEGSKA (reference sequence). The CDR3 is 12 residues long.

The chain uses TRBV6-1 and TRBJ1-1; D possibly corresponds to TRBD1 (6 bases). V was cut by 2 bases and J by 2 bases, with 18 bases left in between. The CDR3 has 17 amino acids. CDR1 and CDR2 (germline): MNHNS, SASEGT. CDR3 nucleotide sequence: TGTGCCAGCAGTGAATGGGGGGCCCAGCGGACCAACACTGAAGCTTTCTTT. It specifies CASSEWGAQRTNTEAFF.

This clonotype was seen a handful of times. The CDR3 reads CASSLGTARSAFF. In DNA, the CDR3 is TGTGCCAGCAGCTTAGGAACGGCCAGGTCGGCTTTCTTT. The chain recombines TRBV7-9 with TRBJ1-1; D is ambiguous. Germline CDR1 is SEHNR and CDR2 is FQNEAQ (reference sequence). The CDR3 has 13 residues. Trimming pared 1 base from V and 11 bases from J, leaving 14 bases between. The full variable domain, rest sourced from reference TRBV7-9 and TRBJ1-1, is DTGVSQNPRHKITKRGQNVTFRCDPISEHNRLYWYRQTLGQGPEFLTYFQNEAQLEKSRLLSDRFSAERPKGSFSTLEIQRTEQGDSAMYLCASSLGTARSAFFGQGTRLTVV.

This clonotype was seen more than once but under ten times. The rearrangement joins TRBV6-5 to TRBJ1-2, with D uncertain. CDR1 is MNHEY, CDR2 SVGAGI, per germline. V was pared by 2 bases and J by 8 bases, with 12 bases between. The CDR3 spans 13 residues. The CDR3 sequence is CASSYTPTGGYTF. DNA for the CDR3: TGTGCCAGCAGTTACACACCGACGGGAGGCTACACCTTC.

The V and J genes are TRBV27 and TRBJ2-1, with D perhaps matching TRBD2 (6 bases). The V end was cut by 2 bases, the J end by 10 bases, with 21 bases between. This CDR3 region has 16 residues. CDR1 MNHEY and CDR2 SMNVEV come from the germline V gene (reference sequence). The CDR3 region has the DNA TGTGCCAGCAGTTTAGGGGAGAGGGACTCCTTCCGGGAGCAGTTCTTC. Translated, it gives CASSLGERDSFREQFF.

CDR3 DNA: TGTGCCAGCAGCCAAGATTGGTTCCTAGCGGGAAAGGGGGATACGCAGTATTTT. Translating gives CASSQDWFLAGKGDTQYF. The rearrangement links TRBV14 to TRBJ2-3; 9 bases line up with TRBD2. The junction had 13 bases not matched to a gene; V was cut back by 0 bases and J by 6 bases. This CDR3 is 18 amino acids long. Germline CDR1 SGHDN, CDR2 FVKESK.

The gene calls are TRBV10-3 and TRBJ1-1; D is perhaps TRBD1 (6 bases). V was shortened by 8 bases and J by 2 bases, with 12 bases between the two germline ends. The V gene's germline CDR1 is ENHRY and CDR2 SYGVKD. There are 13 residues in the CDR3. In nucleotides, the CDR3 is TGTGCCATCCGATTGGACAGTAACACTGAAGCTTTCTTT. Protein: CAIRLDSNTEAFF.

The chain has TRBV7-2 and TRBJ2-7, with 7 positions matching TRBD2. The trim removed 3 bases at V and 2 bases at J, leaving 7 bases unmatched. Germline CDR1 SGHTA, CDR2 FQGNSA. The CDR3 is 15 amino acids. This CDR3 is CASSFGGGATYEQYF. The CDR3 DNA follows: TGTGCCAGCAGCTTTGGCGGGGGAGCAACCTACGAGCAGTACTTC. The variable domain in full, with the rest retrieved from reference TRBV7-2 and TRBJ2-7, is GAGVSQSPSNKVTEKGKDVELRCDPISGHTALYWYRQSLGQGLEFLIYFQGNSAPDKSGLPSDRFSAERTGGSVSTLTIQRTQQEDSAVYLCASSFGGGATYEQYFGPGTRLTVT.